Shown below are 21 T cell receptor beta chains from a single sample sequenced in a study of vaccination and CD4 T cells after COVID-19. At the Johns Hopkins FTIC core, DNA taken from cultured CD4+ T cells was sequenced by way of the Oncomine TCR Beta short-read assay. Each CDR3 protein gets one entry after TCRdb re-called the PCR reads with MiXCR. The table lists over 10,000 distinct CDR3 sequences, around 50% of them singletons. The sample's treatment: approximately nine-day PBMC culture with coronavirus spike peptide pools or control peptides (ViraFEST assay). Antigen specificity for these receptors is unknown. The sequenced sample was CD4+ T cells from blood, cultured in vitro. The receptors were sampled from a human donor who had recovered from COVID-19.

In this sample, this clonotype turned up a few times. The chain links TRBV12-3 or TRBV12-4 to TRBJ1-2; D unresolved. V was pared by 4 bases and J by 4 bases, with 19 bases between. This CDR3 comprises 16 residues. Written as DNA, the CDR3 is TGTGCCAGCAGTTCCCGTTTCGGACTCGTCCCCTATGGCTACACCTTC. Translating gives CASSSRFGLVPYGYTF.

The gene calls are TRBV19 and TRBJ2-6; D is uncertain. Trimming removed 2 bases from V and 2 bases from J, with 1 base in between. Germline CDR1 reads LNHDA; CDR2 reads SQIVND (reference sequence). This CDR3 is 13 amino acids long. CDR3 residues: CASSITGANVLTF. Here the CDR3 DNA reads TGTGCCAGTAGTATAACTGGGGCCAACGTCCTGACTTTC.

This clonotype appeared a few times. The rearrangement joins TRBV7-9 to TRBJ1-2; no reliable D call. Trimming pared 1 base from V and 0 bases from J, leaving 15 bases between. The CDR3 length is 17 residues. Germline values: CDR1 SEHNR, CDR2 FQNEAQ (reference sequence). The DNA of the CDR3 is TGTGCCAGCAGCTTAGGTGGTTATCAGCCGGCTAACTATGGCTACACCTTC. Encoded protein: CASSLGGYQPANYGYTF.

This clonotype was counted a few times. The chain couples TRBV2 to TRBJ2-2; 8 positions match TRBD1. The CDR3 runs 14 residues. Germline V gene sequence: CDR1 SNHLY, CDR2 FYNNEI. V gave up 11 bases and J gave up 1 base; unmatched junction bases: 6. This CDR3 reads CAARTGRNTGELFF. CDR3 DNA sequence: TGTGCCGCGCGGACAGGGAGGAACACCGGGGAGCTGTTTTTT. Full variable domain (remainder filled in from reference TRBV2 and TRBJ2-2): EPEVTQTPSHQVTQMGQEVILRCVPISNHLYFYWYRQILGQKVEFLVSFYNNEISEKSEIFDDQFSVERPDGSNFTLKIRSTKLEDSAMYFCAARTGRNTGELFFGEGSRLTVL.

The chain links TRBV6-1 to TRBJ2-1; maybe TRBD1 (6 bases). Germline assignment: CDR1 MNHNS and CDR2 SASEGT. V was clipped by 8 bases and J by 6 bases, with 17 bases between them. This CDR3 is built from 14 residues. CDR3 coding DNA: TGTGCCAGCGGCATGGGGGCCGGTTTCAATGAGCAGTTCTTC. Protein product: CASGMGAGFNEQFF.

There are a few counts of this clonotype. This sequence joins TRBV20-1 and TRBJ2-1, with 8 bases that match TRBD2. The DNA end is a closer match to TRBJ2-7, so the J assignment may be wrong. CDR3 length: 13 residues. Germline V gene lookup returns CDR1 DFQATT and CDR2 SNEGSKA (reference sequence). The CDR3 DNA reads as TGCAGTGCTAGCGGGGGGGCTAATCTCGAGCAGTACTTC. This translates into CSASGGANLEQYF.

Of note for this clonotype: The germline gene is not matched at one end of the junction; a read error may be the cause. The chain is built from TRBV29-1 and TRBJ2-2, with 7 bases matching TRBD2. The length of the CDR3 is 11 residues. Germline loops: CDR1 SQVTM, CDR2 ANQGSEA. CDR3 bases: TGCAGCGGGGGGAGGGCCGGGGAGCCGTTTTTT. This translates into CSGGRAGEPFF.

The rearrangement joins TRBV30 to TRBJ1-2; the match to TRBD1 covers 7 bases. V shed 4 bases, J shed 8 bases, and the junction held 10 bases outside the gene matches. Germline loops: CDR1 GTSNPN, CDR2 SVGIG (reference sequence). The CDR3 totals 13 residues. The CDR3 DNA reads as TGTGCCTGGACCGATTCTCCGACAGGGGGCTACACCTTC. Protein: CAWTDSPTGGYTF.

This clonotype was detected only a few times. The chain joins TRBV7-2 to TRBJ2-5, with 7 positions matching TRBD1. This CDR3 is 15 amino acids long. The germline V gene has CDR1 SGHTA and CDR2 FQGNSA. V dropped 5 bases and J dropped 5; count of bases not matched to a gene: 11. The CDR3 is CASSPGPGGRETQYF. The CDR3 DNA is TGTGCCAGCAGCCCAGGGCCAGGGGGTCGGGAGACCCAGTACTTC.

The chain uses TRBV6-2 or TRBV6-3 and TRBJ2-2; 13 bases line up with TRBD2. This CDR3 comprises 18 residues. CDR1 is MNHEY and CDR2 is SVGEGT in the germline V gene. After removal of 0 bases from V and 7 bases from J, the junction contained 8 bases not matched to a gene. Written as DNA, the CDR3 is TGTGCCAGCAGTTACTCTGGACTAGCGGGGGCCCTCGGCGGGGAGCTGTTTTTT. Translated, it gives CASSYSGLAGALGGELFF.

The V call is TRBV12-3 or TRBV12-4, the J call TRBJ1-5; D not certain. The length of the CDR3 is 13 residues. V was cut by 2 bases and J by 1 base, with 3 bases left in between. CDR3 bases: TGTGCCAGCAGTTTAAACAGCAATCAGCCCCAGCATTTT. It codes for CASSLNSNQPQHF.

The J gene is TRBJ2-1, the V gene TRBV2; the match to TRBD2 covers 15 bases. The CDR3 consists of 13 residues. Germline CDR1 SNHLY, CDR2 FYNNEI. With 8 bases clipped from V and 9 bases from J, the junction kept 2 bases outside the gene matches. CDR3 loop: CASRTSGGGEQFF. Written as DNA, the CDR3 is TGTGCCAGCCGGACTAGCGGGGGGGGTGAGCAGTTCTTC. The full variable domain, its missing parts supplied by reference TRBV2 and TRBJ2-1, is EPEVTQTPSHQVTQMGQEVILRCVPISNHLYFYWYRQILGQKVEFLVSFYNNEISEKSEIFDDQFSVERPDGSNFTLKIRSTKLEDSAMYFCASRTSGGGEQFFGPGTRLTVL.

The gene calls are TRBV6-1 and TRBJ1-3; D is uncertain. The CDR3 runs to 13 residues. Germline V lookup: CDR1 MNHNS, CDR2 SASEGT. V was shortened by 2 bases and J by 4 bases, with 6 bases between the two germline ends. The chain's CDR3 is CASSEIRGNTIYF. The CDR3 coding sequence is TGTGCCAGCAGTGAAATAAGAGGAAACACCATATATTTT.

The chain couples TRBV7-2 to TRBJ1-2; D remains ambiguous. The V gene's germline CDR1 is SGHTA and CDR2 FQGNSA. This CDR3 is 12 amino acids long. The V end was cut by 5 bases, the J end by 8 bases, with 12 bases between. The CDR3 region is CASSVGSRGYTF. The CDR3 DNA reads as TGTGCCAGCAGCGTTGGGTCCCGGGGCTACACCTTC.

V and J are TRBV12-3 or TRBV12-4 and TRBJ2-1; maybe TRBD1 (5 bases). Trimming cost V 2 bases and J 3 bases, with 11 bases left between them. This CDR3 contains 15 residues. CDR3 in amino acids: CASSLRGSSYNEQFF. The CDR3 DNA is TGTGCCAGCAGTTTAAGGGGCAGCAGCTACAATGAGCAGTTCTTC.

This clonotype has more than one count but fewer than ten. The V and J genes are TRBV23-1 and TRBJ1-5, with D perhaps TRBD1 (6 bases). TRBV23-1 is designated an ORF whose function remains uncertain. V lost 2 bases to trimming and J lost 1 base, with 12 bases between them. CDR3 length: 16 residues. CDR3 sequence reads: CASSQAYRVSNQPQHF. CDR3 DNA sequence: TGCGCCAGCAGTCAAGCCTACAGGGTAAGCAATCAGCCCCAGCATTTT.

Here the CDR3 DNA reads TGTGCCACCAAAAGCGGGGGGGTCGGCTACAATGAGCAGTTCTTC. This encodes CATKSGGVGYNEQFF. The chain links TRBV6-2 or TRBV6-3 to TRBJ2-1, with 10 positions matching TRBD2. Germline CDR1 and CDR2: MNHEY and SVGEGT. V trimming: 10 bases; J trimming: 3 bases; junction bases outside the gene matches: 9. There are 15 residues in the CDR3.

The rearrangement joins TRBV9 to TRBJ1-6; D is uncertain. Trimming removed 6 bases at V and 5 bases at J, with 9 bases between. The germline V gene encodes CDR1 SGDLS and CDR2 YYNGEE. The CDR3 spans 13 residues. DNA of the CDR3: TGTGCCAGCAAGACGACGGATAATTCACCCCTCCACTTT. This sequence encodes CASKTTDNSPLHF. The complete variable domain, with remaining parts taken from reference TRBV9 and TRBJ1-6, reads DSGVTQTPKHLITATGQRVTLRCSPRSGDLSVYWYQQSLDQGLQFLIQYYNGEERAKGNILERFSAQQFPDLHSELNLSSLELGDSALYFCASKTTDNSPLHFGNGTRLTVT.

The J gene is TRBJ2-3, the V gene TRBV15, with 10 bases fitting TRBD2. With V trimmed by 0 bases and J by 7 bases, 7 bases remained unmatched. CDR3 size: 16 residues. Germline V gene data show CDR1 as LNHNV and CDR2 as YYDKDF (reference sequence). This CDR3 is CATSRDKRGGINTQYF. In nucleotides, the CDR3 is TGTGCCACCAGCAGAGATAAGCGGGGGGGCATAAATACGCAGTATTTT.

V is TRBV18 and J is TRBJ2-5; tentatively, D is TRBD1 or TRBD2 (6 bases each). The CDR3 consists of 16 residues. Germline CDR1 is KGHSH and CDR2 is LQKENI. Trimming cost V 3 bases and J 5 bases, with 19 bases left between them. This chain's CDR3 is CASSPPRGALGETQYF. CDR3 sequence (DNA): TGTGCCAGCTCACCCCCAAGGGGGGCCTTGGGCGAGACCCAGTACTTC.

This chain joins TRBV10-3 and TRBJ2-7; the D is unclear. Germline CDR1 and CDR2: ENHRY and SYGVKD. Trimming stripped 4 bases from V and 6 bases from J, with 25 bases between. CDR3 size: 17 residues. The CDR3 sequence is CAISATLGLENNGEQYF. CDR3 DNA sequence: TGTGCCATCAGTGCAACACTCGGCTTAGAGAACAACGGCGAGCAGTACTTC.